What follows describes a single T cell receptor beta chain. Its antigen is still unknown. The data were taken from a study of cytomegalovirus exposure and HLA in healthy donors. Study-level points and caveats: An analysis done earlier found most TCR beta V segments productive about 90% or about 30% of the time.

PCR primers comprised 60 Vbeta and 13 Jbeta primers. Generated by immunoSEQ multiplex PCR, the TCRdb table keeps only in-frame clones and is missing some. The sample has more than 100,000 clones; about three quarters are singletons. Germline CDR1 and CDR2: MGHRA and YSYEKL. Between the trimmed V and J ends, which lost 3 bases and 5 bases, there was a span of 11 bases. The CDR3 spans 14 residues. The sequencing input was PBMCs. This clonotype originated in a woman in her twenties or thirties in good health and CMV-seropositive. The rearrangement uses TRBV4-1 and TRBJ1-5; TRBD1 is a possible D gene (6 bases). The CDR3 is CASSQGARDQPQHF. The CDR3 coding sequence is TGCGCCAGCAGCCAGGGGGCGAGGGATCAGCCCCAGCATTTT.